The 29 T cell receptor beta chains below were found in one sample sequenced in a study of cytomegalovirus exposure and HLA in healthy donors. The PCR employed 60 Vbeta primers together with 13 Jbeta primers. The assay was immunoSEQ multiplex PCR, and TCRdb's table has in-frame clones only and misses some. The sample records around 20,000 clones, roughly 80% being singletons. The sequencing sample was made of PBMCs. The receptors come from a human donor in good health.

The chain combines TRBV27 with TRBJ1-1, with TRBD1 as a possible D gene (5 bases). V dropped 8 bases and J dropped 3 bases, with 16 bases sitting between them. The CDR3 loop spans 14 amino acids. The V gene's germline CDR1 is MNHEY and CDR2 SMNVEV (reference sequence). The CDR3 coding sequence is TGTGCCAGCGCACGAGCAGGGTGGGACACTGAAGCTTTCTTT. The encoded protein is CASARAGWDTEAFF.

The V gene is TRBV30, the J gene TRBJ2-1; TRBD2 might be the D (5 bases). The CDR3 contains 13 residues. Germline CDR1 reads GTSNPN; CDR2 reads SVGIG (reference sequence). V lost 3 bases, J lost 6 bases, and 12 bases lay in between. The CDR3 region is CAWSRGLTNEQFF. Written as DNA, the CDR3 is TGTGCCTGGAGCCGAGGACTTACCAATGAGCAGTTCTTC.

The chain combines TRBV7-2 with TRBJ1-1; possibly TRBD1 for D (6 bases). Germline CDR1 SGHTA, CDR2 FQGNSA. The length of the CDR3 is 14 residues. The V and J ends lost 1 base and 5 bases respectively, with 11 bases between them. Here the CDR3 reads CASSLDRAGTEAFF. CDR3 nucleotides: TGTGCCAGCAGCTTAGACAGGGCGGGTACTGAAGCTTTCTTT. The variable domain in full, with the rest retrieved from reference TRBV7-2 and TRBJ1-1, is GAGVSQSPSNKVTEKGKDVELRCDPISGHTALYWYRQSLGQGLEFLIYFQGNSAPDKSGLPSDRFSAERTGGSVSTLTIQRTQQEDSAVYLCASSLDRAGTEAFFGQGTRLTVV.

V usage is TRBV9 and J usage is TRBJ2-3, with TRBD2 matching over 14 bases. V was clipped by 3 bases and J by 3 bases; unmatched bases: 3. CDR3 length: 16 residues. The germline gives CDR1 SGDLS, CDR2 YYNGEE. CDR3 loop: CASSAGTSGGTDTQYF. Here the CDR3 DNA reads TGTGCCAGCAGCGCCGGGACTAGCGGGGGAACAGATACGCAGTATTTT.

This chain connects TRBV30 to TRBJ2-5; possible D gene TRBD2, 6 bases. There are 16 residues in the CDR3. Trimming left V 5 bases short and J 4 bases short, with 23 bases between. Per the germline V gene, CDR1 is GTSNPN and CDR2 is SVGIG (reference sequence). In nucleotides, the CDR3 is TGTGCCTGGGATCTCGGGACTTCACTGGGCGGAGAGACCCAGTACTTC. It specifies CAWDLGTSLGGETQYF. The full variable domain, its missing parts supplied by reference TRBV30 and TRBJ2-5, is SQTIHQWPATLVQPVGSPLSLECTVEGTSNPNLYWYRQAAGRGLQLLFYSVGIGQISSEVPQNLSASRPQDRQFILSSKKLLLSDSGFYLCAWDLGTSLGGETQYFGPGTRLLVL.

This clone was seen once. This sequence joins TRBV5-4 and TRBJ2-1, with 10 bases identical to TRBD2. The CDR3 covers 14 residues. The germline CDR1 and CDR2 sequences are SGHNT and YYREEE (reference sequence). Trimming at V came to 7 bases and at J to 5 bases, leaving 6 bases not matched to a gene. The CDR3, as DNA: TGTGCCAGCCGAGTAGCGGGAGGTGACAATGAGCAGTTCTTC. Residues: CASRVAGGDNEQFF.

The chain links TRBV7-9 to TRBJ2-1, with 8 bases lining up with TRBD1. Unmatched junction bases numbered 5, after V lost 6 bases and J lost 4 bases. CDR3 size: 14 residues. CDR1 is SEHNR and CDR2 is FQNEAQ in the germline V gene (reference sequence). CDR3 coding DNA: TGTGCCAGCAGTCCTCGACAGGGGTACAATGAGCAGTTCTTC. This translates into CASSPRQGYNEQFF. The full variable domain, completed using reference TRBV7-9 and TRBJ2-1, is DTGVSQNPRHKITKRGQNVTFRCDPISEHNRLYWYRQTLGQGPEFLTYFQNEAQLEKSRLLSDRFSAERPKGSFSTLEIQRTEQGDSAMYLCASSPRQGYNEQFFGPGTRLTVL.

This rearrangement joins TRBV6-5 to TRBJ2-7, with a weak D call TRBD1 (6 bases). Germline V gene data show CDR1 as MNHEY and CDR2 as SVGAGI. V shed 4 bases and J shed 0 bases, with 13 bases lying between them. The CDR3 length is 15 residues. For the CDR3, the DNA is TGTGCCAGCAGTTCCCTCCCAGGGGTCTCCTACGAGCAGTACTTC. It translates to CASSSLPGVSYEQYF.

The rearrangement joins TRBV7-2 to TRBJ2-7; no clear D. V was shortened by 1 base and J by 4 bases, with 8 bases between the two germline ends. Germline CDR1 reads SGHTA; CDR2 reads FQGNSA. The length of the CDR3 is 13 residues. CDR3 DNA: TGTGCCAGCAGCTTAGGGCTAGAATACGAGCAGTACTTC. It is translated as CASSLGLEYEQYF.

This chain joins TRBV18 and TRBJ2-5; 9 nucleotides align to TRBD2. The ends lost 3 bases at V and 3 bases at J; junction bases unmatched: 2. CDR1 and CDR2 from the germline V gene are KGHSH and LQKENI. CDR3 length equals 14 residues. CDR3 in amino acids: CASSPASGEETQYF. The CDR3 DNA reads as TGTGCCAGCTCACCGGCTAGCGGGGAAGAGACCCAGTACTTC.

The rearrangement links TRBV27 to TRBJ2-7, with D maybe TRBD2 (7 bases). Germline loops: CDR1 MNHEY, CDR2 SMNVEV (reference sequence). V was clipped by 6 bases and J by 6 bases, with 15 bases between them. The CDR3 runs 13 residues. The CDR3 protein is CASSPGRGSEQYF. The CDR3 nucleotides are TGTGCCAGCAGCCCAGGGAGGGGGAGCGAGCAGTACTTC.

The chain links TRBV7-6 to TRBJ1-3; D is unclear. V shed 8 bases and J shed 2 bases, with 7 bases lying between them. CDR3 length equals 12 residues. In germline, CDR1 is SGHVS, CDR2 FNYEAQ. DNA of the CDR3: TGTGCCAGCGAGGGAACTGGAAACACCATATATTTT. It specifies CASEGTGNTIYF.

The genes are TRBV14 and TRBJ2-7, with D perhaps TRBD2 (5 bases). Germline CDR1 reads SGHDN; CDR2 reads FVKESK. This CDR3 region has 13 residues. Trimming removed 5 bases at V and 6 bases at J, with 14 bases between. The CDR3 loop reads CASSLGGYPEQYF. The DNA of the CDR3 is TGTGCCAGCAGCTTAGGAGGTTACCCCGAGCAGTACTTC.

The V call is TRBV18, the J call TRBJ2-4, with a weak D call TRBD2 (6 bases). The ends were cut back, 3 bases at V and 9 bases at J, with 12 bases in the middle. CDR1 and CDR2 (germline): KGHSH, LQKENI. The CDR3 has 13 amino acids. The CDR3 here is CASSPPGTLIQYF. CDR3 coding DNA: TGTGCCAGCTCACCCCCCGGGACTCTCATTCAGTACTTC.

The chain employs TRBV9 and TRBJ1-2, with TRBD1 matching over 7 bases. V lost 4 bases and J lost 0; bases outside the gene matches: 6. Germline V gene data show CDR1 as SGDLS and CDR2 as YYNGEE. The CDR3 spans 15 residues. The CDR3 DNA reads TGTGCCAGCAGCTCGCCGACAGGGACTAACTATGGCTACACCTTC. The encoded protein is CASSSPTGTNYGYTF.

V gene TRBV7-2 combines with J gene TRBJ2-3; the D is unclear. The CDR3 totals 14 residues. The V end lost 3 bases, the J end lost 3 bases, and 10 bases lay between the germline ends. Looked up from germline, CDR1 is SGHTA and CDR2 is FQGNSA. DNA for the CDR3: TGTGCCAGCAGCTTGTACAGAACGACAGATACGCAGTATTTT. Amino acids: CASSLYRTTDTQYF.

The chain links TRBV4-3 to TRBJ2-5; 8 bases map to TRBD1. The tail of the sequence fits TRBJ2-7 better, so the J call may be wrong. This CDR3 region has 15 residues. Germline lookup yields CDR1 LGHNA and CDR2 YSLEER. The CDR3 nucleotides read TGCGCCAGCAGCCAAGCGACAGGGGAATACGACGAGCAGTACTTC. Protein: CASSQATGEYDEQYF.

The rearrangement uses TRBV5-4 and TRBJ1-2; the D is unclear. Trimming cost V 1 base and J 4 bases, with 11 bases left between them. The CDR3 is made up of 14 amino acids. Germline V lookup: CDR1 SGHNT, CDR2 YYREEE (reference sequence). The CDR3 DNA sequence: TGTGCCAGCAGCTTGTACGTAGCCTCCTATGGCTACACCTTC. This encodes CASSLYVASYGYTF.

This chain uses TRBV6-1 with TRBJ1-5; maybe TRBD1 (6 bases). V shed 2 bases and J shed 3 bases, with 17 bases lying between them. CDR3 length: 17 amino acids. CDR1 MNHNS and CDR2 SASEGT come from the germline V gene. CDR3 loop: CASSENPGAFFNQPQHF. The CDR3 bases are TGTGCCAGCAGTGAAAACCCAGGGGCTTTCTTCAATCAGCCCCAGCATTTT.

This clone was detected only a few times. This chain connects TRBV6-5 to TRBJ1-2; D is perhaps TRBD1 (5 bases). This CDR3 comprises 15 residues. With 4 bases removed from V and 2 bases from J, the gap between germline ends came to 14 bases. The germline V gene encodes CDR1 MNHEY and CDR2 SVGAGI. The CDR3 protein is CASSFLAGGNYGYTF. The CDR3 DNA sequence: TGTGCCAGCAGTTTTTTAGCGGGGGGGAACTATGGCTACACCTTC.

The chain combines TRBV13 with TRBJ1-4; TRBD1 agrees at 7 bases. The CDR3 has 16 amino acids. Germline trimming cut 1 base from V and 7 bases from J; bases unmatched to any gene: 9. Germline CDR1 is PRHDT and CDR2 is FYEKMQ (reference sequence). CDR3 DNA: TGTGCCAGCAGCTTAGTCAAGGGACAGCCTCCTGAAAAACTGTTTTTT. It is translated as CASSLVKGQPPEKLFF.

The chain employs TRBV5-1 and TRBJ2-5, with 15 bases lining up with TRBD2. The trim removed 4 bases at V and 4 bases at J, leaving 5 bases unmatched. Germline V gene lookup returns CDR1 SGHRS and CDR2 YFSETQ. This CDR3 contains 16 residues. The CDR3 protein is CASSIGLAGGPETQYF. The CDR3 nucleotides read TGCGCCAGCAGCATCGGACTAGCGGGAGGGCCAGAGACCCAGTACTTC.

This chain links TRBV11-3 with TRBJ2-1; D perhaps matches TRBD2 (5 bases). CDR1 is SGHNT, CDR2 YENEEA, per germline. Trimming took off 3 bases at V and 0 bases at J, with 9 bases between the two ends. The CDR3 covers 15 residues. The CDR3 reads CASSLRAPSYNEQFF. CDR3 nucleotides: TGTGCCAGCAGCTTGCGGGCTCCCTCCTACAATGAGCAGTTCTTC. Looking up the rest from reference TRBV11-3 and TRBJ2-1 gives the full variable domain: EAGVVQSPRYKIIEKKQPVAFWCNPISGHNTLYWYLQNLGQGPELLIRYENEEAVDDSQLPKDRFSAERLKGVDSTLKIQPAELGDSAVYLCASSLRAPSYNEQFFGPGTRLTVL.

The V gene is TRBV29-1, the J gene TRBJ2-3; 9 bases match TRBD1. The length of the CDR3 is 18 residues. CDR1 and CDR2 from the germline V gene are SQVTM and ANQGSEA. After removal of 4 bases from V and 5 bases from J, the junction contained 19 bases not matched to a gene. For the CDR3, the DNA is TGCAGCGTTGTCTACCCTAGGGCCGGGACAGGGTCAAGAGATACGCAGTATTTT. Translation: CSVVYPRAGTGSRDTQYF.

This chain connects TRBV7-9 to TRBJ2-7, with TRBD1 matching over 8 bases. V was pared by 6 bases and J by 3 bases, with 4 bases of the junction left unmatched. CDR1 and CDR2 from the germline V gene are SEHNR and FQNEAQ (reference sequence). The CDR3 is 13 amino acids. DNA of the CDR3: TGTGCCAGCAGTATTACAGGGGGCTACGAGCAGTACTTC. Translated: CASSITGGYEQYF.

This clone was detected a few times. V usage is TRBV19 and J usage is TRBJ1-5, with 8 bases aligning to TRBD1. This CDR3 has 16 residues. V gave up 10 bases and J gave up 0 bases; unmatched junction bases: 11. In germline, CDR1 is LNHDA, CDR2 SQIVND (reference sequence). CDR3 DNA: TGTGCCACCCTGGGGCAGGGGGCTTATAGCAATCAGCCCCAGCATTTT. It codes for CATLGQGAYSNQPQHF.

The rearrangement links TRBV30 to TRBJ1-1; 9 bases fit TRBD1. Germline loops: CDR1 GTSNPN, CDR2 SVGIG (reference sequence). After removal of 3 bases from V and 1 base from J, the junction contained 3 bases not matched to a gene. The CDR3 extends over 14 amino acids. CDR3 sequence: CAWRLTGGNTEAFF. The CDR3 DNA follows: TGTGCCTGGAGGCTGACAGGGGGGAACACTGAAGCTTTCTTT.

The chain joins TRBV6-6 to TRBJ2-4; a possible D gene is TRBD1 (5 bases). Trimming took 2 bases from V and 5 from J, leaving 16 bases between them. The CDR3 loop spans 16 amino acids. Germline V gene data show CDR1 as MNHNY and CDR2 as SVGAGI (reference sequence). The CDR3 loop is CASSYGSPAGQNIQYF. The CDR3 DNA reads TGTGCCAGCAGTTACGGAAGCCCGGCAGGGCAAAACATTCAGTACTTC.

This clone has a single count. The chain joins TRBV6-1 to TRBJ1-1; the D is unclear. Germline V gene data show CDR1 as MNHNS and CDR2 as SASEGT. The V and J ends lost 1 base and 0 bases respectively, with 12 bases between them. The CDR3 sequence is 16 residues long. CDR3 nucleotides: TGTGCCAGCAGTGAAGAAGTTTATAGAGTGAACACTGAAGCTTTCTTT. Amino acid sequence: CASSEEVYRVNTEAFF.